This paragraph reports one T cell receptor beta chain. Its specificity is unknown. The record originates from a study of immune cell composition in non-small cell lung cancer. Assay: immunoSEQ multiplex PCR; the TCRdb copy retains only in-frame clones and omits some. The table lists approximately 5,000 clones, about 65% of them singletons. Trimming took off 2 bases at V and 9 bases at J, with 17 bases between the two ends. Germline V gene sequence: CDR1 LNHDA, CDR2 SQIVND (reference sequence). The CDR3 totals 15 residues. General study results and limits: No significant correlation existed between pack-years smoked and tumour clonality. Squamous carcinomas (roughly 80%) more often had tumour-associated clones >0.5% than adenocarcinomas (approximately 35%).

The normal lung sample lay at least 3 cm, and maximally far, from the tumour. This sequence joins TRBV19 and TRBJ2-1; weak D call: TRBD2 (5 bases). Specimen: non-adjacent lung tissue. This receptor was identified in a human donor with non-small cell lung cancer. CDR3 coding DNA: TGTGCCAGTAGTATACCTACCTTGAGGGTCGGTGAGCAGTTCTTC. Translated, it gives CASSIPTLRVGEQFF.